Each of the 14 T cell receptor beta chains below was sequenced from the same sample in a study of T cell changes during pregnancy in multiple sclerosis. Sequencing used immunoSEQ multiplex PCR; TCRdb keeps in-frame clones, though not all of them. The sample has 34,000 or so clones, 85% to 90% seen once; the top ten hold roughly 4.5%. The material was CD8+ T cells from peripheral blood mononuclear cells, obtained after pregnancy. The receptors shown here come from a female donor with multiple sclerosis, enrolled in a pregnancy study.

The chain recombines TRBV4-1 with TRBJ2-2, with 12 bases that match TRBD2. The germline V gene encodes CDR1 MGHRA and CDR2 YSYEKL. V shed 6 bases, J shed 4 bases, and the junction held 3 bases outside the gene matches. The length of the CDR3 is 15 residues. As DNA, the CDR3 is TGCGCCAGCAGTGGACTAGCGGGGAGCACCGGGGAGCTGTTTTTT. It specifies CASSGLAGSTGELFF.

The chain carries TRBV7-3 and TRBJ2-7, with a possible D match to TRBD2 (5 bases). The V gene's germline CDR1 is SGHTA and CDR2 FQGTGA. This CDR3 is 13 amino acids long. V lost 2 bases and J lost 10, with 15 bases in between. CDR3 residues: CASSLESGEAQYF. CDR3 bases: TGTGCCAGCAGCTTAGAGAGCGGAGAGGCCCAGTACTTC.

This chain joins TRBV30 and TRBJ1-1; 7 bases line up with TRBD1. The germline CDR1 and CDR2 sequences are GTSNPN and SVGIG (reference sequence). This CDR3 is 12 amino acids long. The V segment lost 5 bases and the J segment 4 bases; nucleotides outside the gene matches: 4. The CDR3 DNA reads as TGTGCCTGGTCCAGGGGGGCCACTGAAGCTTTCTTT. This codes for CAWSRGATEAFF.

The CDR3 DNA follows: TGTGCCAGCAGCTCCCCAGGGGGCGTAGGTGAAAAACTGTTTTTT. Its translation: CASSSPGGVGEKLFF. The V call is TRBV7-8, the J call TRBJ1-4; 8 bases are shared with TRBD1. Germline V gene sequence: CDR1 SGHVS, CDR2 FQNEAQ. J was trimmed by 7 bases and V by 4 bases; bases with no gene match: 8. The CDR3 sequence is 15 residues long.

J is TRBJ1-1 and V is TRBV11-2, with D hard to call. CDR1 SGHAT and CDR2 FQNNGV come from the germline V gene. The V gene lost 3 bases and the J gene lost 6 bases, with 17 bases spanning the gap. There are 15 residues in the CDR3. CDR3 sequence: CASSLGASARAEAFF. The DNA for the CDR3 is TGTGCCAGCAGCTTGGGAGCTTCGGCAAGGGCTGAAGCTTTCTTT.

This chain joins TRBV9 and TRBJ2-1; 12 nucleotides align to TRBD2. This CDR3 has 16 amino acids. V lost 3 bases, J lost 8 bases, and 9 bases stayed unmatched. CDR1 SGDLS and CDR2 YYNGEE come from the germline V gene. CDR3 nucleotides: TGTGCCAGCAGCGAGCTAGCGGGGGGGCAGGCCTATGAGCAGTTCTTC. Protein product: CASSELAGGQAYEQFF.

This rearrangement joins TRBV29-1 to TRBJ1-1; D remains ambiguous. The CDR3 totals 12 residues. V was trimmed by 4 bases and J by 3 bases, leaving 9 bases between them. The germline CDR1 and CDR2 sequences are SQVTM and ANQGSEA. This chain's CDR3 is CSVVTIDTEAFF. CDR3 bases: TGCAGCGTTGTCACAATTGACACTGAAGCTTTCTTT.

V is TRBV4-3 and J is TRBJ1-2; D call uncertain. The CDR3 runs 15 residues. V lost 0 bases to trimming and J lost 1 base, with 9 bases between them. Germline-derived CDR1 and CDR2 are LGHNA and YSLEER. CDR3 amino acids: CASSQDSENNYGYTF. The CDR3 bases are TGCGCCAGCAGCCAAGATAGTGAGAATAACTATGGCTACACCTTC.

This chain uses TRBV6-6 with TRBJ1-3, with a tentative D call TRBD1 (6 bases). Deletions cut 7 bases from V and 3 bases from J, with 7 bases between. This CDR3 is 12 amino acids long. Per the germline V gene, CDR1 is MNHNY and CDR2 is SVGAGI (reference sequence). The CDR3 DNA reads as TGTGCCAGCACAGGGGTTGGAAACACCATATATTTT. Translating it yields CASTGVGNTIYF.

The V gene is TRBV9, the J gene TRBJ2-5; D is ambiguous. V lost 0 bases and J 5 bases, leaving 8 bases between the germline ends. Germline V gene lookup returns CDR1 SGDLS and CDR2 YYNGEE. This CDR3 contains 13 residues. CDR3 sequence reads: CASSVAGMETQYF. In nucleotides, the CDR3 is TGTGCCAGCAGCGTAGCGGGTATGGAGACCCAGTACTTC.

This chain joins TRBV5-1 and TRBJ2-1; D possibly corresponds to TRBD2 (6 bases). CDR3 length: 11 amino acids. The germline V gene has CDR1 SGHRS and CDR2 YFSETQ. V lost 5 bases, J lost 9 bases, and 9 bases lay in between. The CDR3 protein is CASRSGAEQFF. DNA of the CDR3: TGCGCCAGCAGGTCGGGAGCTGAGCAGTTCTTC.

The chain links TRBV6-1 to TRBJ1-1; tentative D call: TRBD1 (5 bases). CDR3 length: 13 residues. Germline-derived CDR1 and CDR2 are MNHNS and SASEGT. Trimming took 7 bases from V and 6 from J, leaving 15 bases between them. The CDR3 protein is CASIGWGGAEAFF. CDR3 DNA: TGTGCCAGCATTGGGTGGGGGGGTGCTGAAGCTTTCTTT.

The chain recombines TRBV4-3 with TRBJ2-1; D is unresolved. The germline V gene has CDR1 LGHNA and CDR2 YSLEER. The CDR3 spans 15 residues. V was shortened by 0 bases and J by 5 bases, with 11 bases between the two germline ends. The CDR3 loop is CASSQDLWQNNEQFF. In DNA, the CDR3 is TGCGCCAGCAGCCAAGATCTTTGGCAGAACAATGAGCAGTTCTTC.

The CDR3 sequence is CASSLYGSVYEQYF. In DNA, the CDR3 is TGTGCCAGTAGCCTGTACGGTTCGGTCTACGAGCAGTACTTC. This sequence joins TRBV19 and TRBJ2-7; no clear D. The ends were cut back, 6 bases at V and 3 bases at J, with 15 bases in the middle. CDR1 and CDR2 (germline): LNHDA, SQIVND (reference sequence). The length of the CDR3 is 14 residues.